This passage covers 22 T cell receptor beta chains from one sample sequenced in a study of T-cell memory formation after mild COVID-19. TCRdb redid the calling of the 5' RACE reads with MiXCR, one entry per CDR3 protein. The table has fewer than 700,000 distinct CDR3 sequences, about a sixth seen once. The sequenced material came from PBMCs or a T cell subset sorted from them (not recorded which). The receptors were gathered from an adult woman who had mild COVID-19 (a few samples of this study predate the infection). Cell type and time point are not known.

J is TRBJ2-1 and V is TRBV7-9; TRBD1 matches at 7 bases. This CDR3 contains 14 residues. Germline V lookup: CDR1 SEHNR, CDR2 FQNEAQ (reference sequence). With V trimmed by 4 bases and J by 8 bases, 8 bases remained unmatched. The CDR3 DNA reads as TGTGCCAGCAGCTCCGTGACAGGGATCGATGAGCAGTTCTTC. It specifies CASSSVTGIDEQFF.

This clonotype was observed a few times. The rearrangement uses TRBV7-9 and TRBJ2-3; possible D gene TRBD1, 6 bases. Germline assignment: CDR1 SEHNR and CDR2 FQNEAQ (reference sequence). The CDR3 loop spans 15 amino acids. V lost 2 bases and J lost 0, with 9 bases in between. CDR3 DNA sequence: TGTGCCAGCAGCTTACTAGGGGGAAGCACAGATACGCAGTATTTT. This translates into CASSLLGGSTDTQYF.

The chain links TRBV10-3 to TRBJ1-2; D call uncertain. V shed 6 bases and J shed 5 bases, with 31 bases lying between them. Germline V gene lookup returns CDR1 ENHRY and CDR2 SYGVKD. CDR3 size: 19 residues. The CDR3 here is CAIRPGMIQSPSGLYGYTF. As DNA, the CDR3 is TGTGCCATCAGGCCCGGAATGATACAGAGCCCGAGCGGCTTATATGGCTACACCTTC.

The rearrangement links TRBV7-6 to TRBJ1-2, with TRBD1 matching over 10 bases. CDR1 SGHVS and CDR2 FNYEAQ come from the germline V gene. The CDR3 runs 16 residues. Unmatched junction bases numbered 13, after V lost 4 bases and J lost 8 bases. CDR3 sequence reads: CASSSLPGQGSEGYTF. CDR3 DNA sequence: TGTGCCAGCAGCTCGCTTCCGGGACAGGGGTCTGAAGGCTACACCTTC.

This clonotype was detected only once. The chain joins TRBV7-9 to TRBJ1-5, with a possible D match to TRBD1 (5 bases). This CDR3 contains 13 residues. V was clipped by 10 bases and J by 3 bases, with 13 bases between them. Germline assignment: CDR1 SEHNR and CDR2 FQNEAQ (reference sequence). This chain's CDR3 is CATGGWDNQPQHF. Written as DNA, the CDR3 is TGTGCCACCGGGGGGTGGGACAATCAGCCCCAGCATTTT.

The genes are TRBV7-9 and TRBJ2-2; 9 positions match TRBD1. Germline V gives CDR1 SEHNR, CDR2 FQNEAQ (reference sequence). The CDR3 has 16 residues. V was clipped by 5 bases and J by 6 bases; unmatched bases: 10. CDR3 sequence reads: CASSAVRTGESGELFF. The DNA for the CDR3 is TGTGCCAGCAGCGCAGTGCGGACAGGGGAGTCCGGGGAGCTGTTTTTT.

This clonotype has a handful of counts. The chain joins TRBV6-1 to TRBJ2-1, with D perhaps TRBD2 (6 bases). The V and J ends lost 6 bases and 3 bases respectively, with 15 bases between them. The CDR3 is 15 residues long. CDR1 is MNHNS, CDR2 SASEGT, per germline. CDR3 amino acids: CASRDYPSDYNEQFF. The CDR3 DNA sequence: TGTGCCAGCAGGGACTACCCTTCCGACTACAATGAGCAGTTCTTC.

This clonotype was seen a handful of times. The gene calls are TRBV20-1 and TRBJ2-7; the D gene is possibly TRBD2 (7 bases). The length of the CDR3 is 18 residues. V shed 0 bases and J shed 0 bases, with 21 bases lying between them. Germline V CDR1 and CDR2: DFQATT, SNEGSKA (reference sequence). CDR3: CSARDRRGGQNPSYEQYF. CDR3 DNA sequence: TGCAGTGCTAGAGATCGAAGGGGGGGTCAAAACCCCTCCTACGAGCAGTACTTC.

The table lists this clonotype with a few counts. The chain employs TRBV25-1 and TRBJ2-5; no definite D call. The CDR3 consists of 12 residues. Germline V gene sequence: CDR1 MGHDK, CDR2 SYGVNS. V gave up 0 bases and J gave up 4 bases, with 3 bases separating them. The CDR3 nucleotides read TGTGCCAGCAGTGAATATCGAGAGACCCAGTACTTC. Protein: CASSEYRETQYF.

The chain links TRBV6-6 to TRBJ2-1, with 8 nucleotides matching TRBD1. The CDR3 extends over 16 amino acids. V dropped 7 bases and J dropped 9; count of bases not matched to a gene: 17. CDR1 and CDR2 from the germline V gene are MNHNY and SVGAGI (reference sequence). The CDR3 loop is CASILGPGQGRGEQFF. DNA of the CDR3: TGTGCCAGCATCTTAGGCCCCGGACAGGGAAGAGGTGAGCAGTTCTTC.

This clonotype was counted between two and nine times. The rearrangement uses TRBV7-2 and TRBJ1-1; D ambiguous. This CDR3 contains 17 residues. The germline V gene has CDR1 SGHTA and CDR2 FQGNSA. Trimming removed 1 base at V and 1 base at J, with 16 bases between. CDR3 residues: CASSLVLFGRRNTEAFF. The CDR3 DNA is TGTGCCAGCAGCTTAGTACTTTTTGGCAGGAGGAACACTGAAGCTTTCTTT.

The CDR3: CASTQALGTKTQYF. The DNA for the CDR3 is TGTGCCAGCACACAGGCGTTGGGGACAAAGACCCAGTACTTC. The V gene is TRBV6-1, the J gene TRBJ2-5, with a weak D call TRBD1 (6 bases). The CDR3 loop spans 14 amino acids. Germline-derived CDR1 and CDR2 are MNHNS and SASEGT. Between the trimmed V and J ends, which lost 7 bases and 6 bases, there was a span of 18 bases.

The genes are TRBV7-2 and TRBJ2-1; 15 nucleotides align to TRBD2. CDR1 is SGHTA and CDR2 is FQGNSA in the germline V gene. CDR3 length: 17 residues. The V gene end was trimmed by 7 bases and the J gene end by 8 bases; junction bases not matched to a gene: 12. CDR3 coding DNA: TGTGCCAGCAACTCCCCCCGGGGGACTAGCGGGAGGTATGAGCAGTTCTTC. Translating it yields CASNSPRGTSGRYEQFF.

The V and J genes are TRBV11-2 and TRBJ2-1; 8 nucleotides agree with TRBD2. CDR1 and CDR2 from the germline V gene are SGHAT and FQNNGV. With V trimmed by 5 bases and J by 7 bases, 10 bases remained unmatched. There are 15 residues in the CDR3. The DNA for the CDR3 is TGTGCCAGCAGCGGAAGCGGGAGTGTCAAGAATGAGCAGTTCTTC. Translation gives CASSGSGSVKNEQFF.

This rearrangement joins TRBV18 to TRBJ2-1; TRBD2 agrees at 9 bases. CDR3 length: 14 amino acids. After removal of 4 bases from V and 5 bases from J, the junction contained 3 bases not matched to a gene. Germline V gene lookup returns CDR1 KGHSH and CDR2 LQKENI. The DNA of the CDR3 is TGTGCCAGCTCACTGGCGGGGGGGCACAATGAGCAGTTCTTC. It encodes CASSLAGGHNEQFF. The variable domain in full, with the rest retrieved from reference TRBV18 and TRBJ2-1, is NAGVMQNPRHLVRRRGQEARLRCSPMKGHSHVYWYRQLPEEGLKFMVYLQKENIIDESGMPKERFSAEFPKEGPSILRIQQVVRGDSAAYFCASSLAGGHNEQFFGPGTRLTVL.

The rearrangement uses TRBV20-1 and TRBJ2-3, with 11 bases aligning to TRBD2. The CDR3 totals 16 residues. V trimming: 0 bases; J trimming: 4 bases; junction bases outside the gene matches: 6. Germline CDR1 DFQATT, CDR2 SNEGSKA (reference sequence). The CDR3 DNA reads TGCAGTGCTAGAGATCCTCTAGCGGGAGGATCAGATACGCAGTATTTT. Translated, it gives CSARDPLAGGSDTQYF.

V usage is TRBV29-1 and J usage is TRBJ2-3; D not resolved. Trimming took off 1 base at V and 11 bases at J, with 13 bases between the two ends. Looked up from germline, CDR1 is SQVTM and CDR2 is ANQGSEA. This CDR3 is 12 amino acids long. The CDR3 sequence: CSVEARTDRQYF. CDR3 nucleotide sequence: TGCAGCGTTGAAGCCCGGACGGACCGGCAGTATTTT.

This clonotype showed up just a few times. The chain employs TRBV2 and TRBJ2-4; perhaps TRBD2 as D (6 bases). CDR1 SNHLY and CDR2 FYNNEI come from the germline V gene. The CDR3 spans 13 residues. The germline V and J ends were trimmed by 6 bases and 8 bases, with 14 bases remaining between them. The DNA for the CDR3 is TGTGCCAGCAGAGCGGAGGGGTGGGACATTCAGTACTTC. This sequence encodes CASRAEGWDIQYF.

The table lists this clonotype with a few counts. The chain links TRBV29-1 to TRBJ2-1; no clear D gene. The CDR3 loop spans 17 amino acids. The germline V gene encodes CDR1 SQVTM and CDR2 ANQGSEA. The V gene lost 0 bases and the J gene lost 5 bases, with 20 bases spanning the gap. The CDR3 DNA sequence: TGCAGCGTTGAAGAGGTCGGCGGTGGCCTTATTCACAATGAGCAGTTCTTC. This gives the protein CSVEEVGGGLIHNEQFF.

The rearrangement links TRBV12-3 or TRBV12-4 to TRBJ2-1, with 7 bases lining up with TRBD1. Trimming cost V 4 bases and J 7 bases; bases outside gene matches: 10. CDR3 length equals 15 residues. CDR3 protein: CASSSQGVGRNEQFF. CDR3 coding DNA: TGTGCCAGCAGTTCCCAGGGGGTCGGCAGGAATGAGCAGTTCTTC.

This clonotype was observed a few times. The rearrangement uses TRBV27 and TRBJ1-5, with TRBD1 identical over 8 bases. The CDR3 sequence is 18 residues long. In germline, CDR1 is MNHEY, CDR2 SMNVEV (reference sequence). With V trimmed by 5 bases and J by 6 bases, 18 bases remained unmatched. CDR3 nucleotide sequence: TGTGCCAGCAGTCCCCTGCCTCCTAGGACAGGGCGAAGTCAGCCCCAGCATTTT. As protein: CASSPLPPRTGRSQPQHF.

For this clonotype: A single base separates this from a much larger clone, so it may be a read error. The rearrangement joins TRBV12-3 or TRBV12-4 to TRBJ2-1, with TRBD2 matching over 7 bases. CDR3 length equals 18 residues. J lost 2 bases, V lost 4 bases, and 14 bases had no gene match. DNA for the CDR3: TGTGCCAGCAGTTCCATGGGAGAGCGGGGAGGGACCTACAATGAGCAGTTCTTC. Translation: CASSSMGERGGTYNEQFF.